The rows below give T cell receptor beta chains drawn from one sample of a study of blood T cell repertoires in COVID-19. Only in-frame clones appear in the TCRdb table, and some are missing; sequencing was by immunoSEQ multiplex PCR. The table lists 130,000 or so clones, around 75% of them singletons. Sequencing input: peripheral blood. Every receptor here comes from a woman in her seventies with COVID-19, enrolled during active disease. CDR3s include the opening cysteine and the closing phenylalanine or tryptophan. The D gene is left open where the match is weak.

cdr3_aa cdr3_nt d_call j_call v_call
CAWRRRDPGRGSDIQYF TGTGCCTGGAGACGCCGGGACCCTGGGAGGGGATCGGACATTCAGTACTTC TRBD2 TRBJ2-4 TRBV30
CASSIDLGLNTEAFF TGTGCCAGTAGTATAGATCTTGGGCTGAACACTGAAGCTTTCTTT . TRBJ1-1 TRBV19
CAWSVRGEPREQYF TGTGCCTGGAGTGTTAGGGGCGAACCGCGGGAGCAGTACTTC . TRBJ2-7 TRBV30
CASSPRQSNQPQHF TGTGCCAGCAGTCCCCGACAGTCCAATCAGCCCCAGCATTTT . TRBJ1-5 TRBV6-5
CASRSIRTEQAFF TGTGCCAGCAGATCTATAAGGACAGAACAAGCTTTCTTT . TRBJ1-1 TRBV7-2
CAVQGLQATQYF TGTGCGGTCCAAGGCCTTCAGGCGACCCAGTACTTC . TRBJ2-5 TRBV28
CASTRGPGAIPSETQYF TGTGCCAGCACACGCGGTCCAGGGGCGATACCCTCGGAGACCCAGTACTTC . TRBJ2-5 TRBV7-6
CASSLAGGLKTGELFF TGCGCCAGCAGCTTGGCCGGGGGGCTAAAAACCGGGGAGCTGTTTTTT . TRBJ2-2 TRBV5-1
CASSLANREGGYTF TGTGCCAGCAGCTTGGCCAACAGGGAGGGGGGCTACACCTTC . TRBJ1-2 TRBV5-6
CATSDPRTLTGYTF TGTGCCACCAGTGATCCTCGGACACTCACCGGCTACACCTTC . TRBJ1-2 TRBV24-1